The 20 T cell receptor beta chains reported below all come from one sample, sequenced in a study of response to subunit inactivated influenza vaccine. MiXCR, run by TCRdb on the RT-PCR reads, gives a single entry per CDR3 protein. The profile shows hundreds of thousands of distinct CDR3 sequences, approximately 13% of them singletons. Sequenced material: PBMCs from blood, taken 14 days before vaccination. The source of these receptors is a man aged 50 to 59 who received an inactivated influenza vaccine.

V and J are TRBV2 and TRBJ2-1; a possible D gene is TRBD2 (6 bases). Germline CDR1 reads SNHLY; CDR2 reads FYNNEI. V dropped 4 bases and J dropped 9 bases, with 7 bases sitting between them. This CDR3 has 11 amino acids. The CDR3 DNA reads TGTGCCAGCAGTGCGGGGGTTGAGCAGTTCTTC. Encoded protein: CASSAGVEQFF.

At least ten counts were recorded for this clonotype. This chain links TRBV12-3 or TRBV12-4 with TRBJ2-1; D ambiguous. Trimming shortened V by 7 bases and J by 6 bases, and 13 bases separated the two germline ends. The CDR3 is 13 residues long. CDR3 loop: CASMQSVSNEQFF. CDR3 nucleotide sequence: TGTGCCAGCATGCAATCGGTTAGCAATGAGCAGTTCTTC.

This clonotype turned up a few times. The chain links TRBV15 to TRBJ2-1, with TRBD2 matching over 12 bases. Germline-derived CDR1 and CDR2 are LNHNV and YYDKDF (reference sequence). The CDR3 length is 15 residues. V shed 3 bases and J 9 bases; nucleotides not matched to a gene: 6. DNA for the CDR3: TGTGCCACCAGCAGCCTAGCGGGGGGGCATGGTGAGCAGTTCTTC. This translates into CATSSLAGGHGEQFF.

The V gene is TRBV10-3, the J gene TRBJ2-3, with 10 bases aligning to TRBD2. The V and J ends lost 5 bases and 5 bases, in that order; junction bases with no gene match: 10. The CDR3 sequence is 16 residues long. Germline V gene data show CDR1 as ENHRY and CDR2 as SYGVKD. In DNA, the CDR3 is TGTGCCATCAGTACCAATGGACTAGCGGCACAAGATACGCAGTATTTT. Protein product: CAISTNGLAAQDTQYF.

This clonotype turned up a few times. This rearrangement joins TRBV10-3 to TRBJ1-3, with TRBD1 matching over 8 bases. Germline V gene sequence: CDR1 ENHRY, CDR2 SYGVKD. This CDR3 spans 15 amino acids. Trimming removed 6 bases from V and 0 bases from J; junction bases left unmatched: 4. The CDR3 DNA follows: TGTGCCATCAGGAGGACAGGGCACTCTGGAAACACCATATATTTT. This gives the protein CAIRRTGHSGNTIYF.

This clonotype turned up a few times. CDR3 nucleotide sequence: TGTGCCAGCAGCGTAGCTGGGACTAGCGGACCCCGCACCGGGGAGCTGTTTTTT. Translating it yields CASSVAGTSGPRTGELFF. The chain is built from TRBV9 and TRBJ2-2, with 11 positions matching TRBD2. The CDR3 loop spans 18 amino acids. V was pared by 0 bases and J by 4 bases, with 8 bases of the junction left unmatched. CDR1 is SGDLS and CDR2 is YYNGEE in the germline V gene.

This chain joins TRBV20-1 and TRBJ2-1; D remains ambiguous. CDR1 is DFQATT and CDR2 is SNEGSKA in the germline V gene (reference sequence). There are 11 residues in the CDR3. V lost 7 bases and J lost 4, with 8 bases in between. CDR3 loop: CSGSPYNEQFF. The CDR3 DNA sequence: TGCAGTGGGTCCCCGTACAATGAGCAGTTCTTC.

The chain links TRBV15 to TRBJ2-7, with a tentative D call TRBD1 (6 bases). Looked up from germline, CDR1 is LNHNV and CDR2 is YYDKDF (reference sequence). The CDR3 length is 13 residues. Trimming shortened V by 6 bases and J by 0 bases, and 9 bases separated the two germline ends. The CDR3 coding sequence is TGTGCCACCAGTGCAGGGGACTCCTACGAGCAGTACTTC. Translating it yields CATSAGDSYEQYF.

The rearrangement uses TRBV6-5 and TRBJ2-7, with a weak D call TRBD1 (5 bases). V gave up 7 bases and J gave up 5 bases, with 9 bases separating them. The CDR3 totals 11 residues. Germline CDR1 and CDR2: MNHEY and SVGAGI. CDR3 loop: CASNTGHEQYF. For the CDR3, the DNA is TGTGCCAGCAATACAGGACACGAGCAGTACTTC.

The chain combines TRBV4-3 with TRBJ1-2; the D is unclear. V was clipped by 0 bases and J by 2 bases, with 13 bases between them. The germline V gene has CDR1 LGHNA and CDR2 YSLEER. The CDR3 sequence is 16 residues long. This CDR3 reads CASSQDLSRANYGYTF. The CDR3 DNA is TGCGCCAGCAGCCAAGATCTGTCGCGAGCGAACTATGGCTACACCTTC.

This clonotype was seen a handful of times. J is TRBJ2-1 and V is TRBV11-1, with D possibly matching TRBD1 (5 bases). CDR3 length: 18 residues. V lost 3 bases and J 0 bases, leaving 18 bases between the germline ends. CDR1 and CDR2 (germline): SGHAT, FQDESV (reference sequence). Here the CDR3 reads CASSFPMDTSSSYNEQFF. CDR3 coding DNA: TGTGCCAGCAGCTTTCCAATGGACACGAGTTCCTCCTACAATGAGCAGTTCTTC.

The chain is built from TRBV28 and TRBJ1-1; D remains unclear. With 1 base removed from V and 1 base from J, the gap between germline ends came to 7 bases. CDR3 length equals 14 residues. Germline CDR1 reads MDHEN; CDR2 reads SYDVKM. The CDR3, as DNA: TGTGCCAGCAGTTTATATCCAGGGAACACTGAAGCTTTCTTT. This translates into CASSLYPGNTEAFF.

The rearrangement links TRBV3-1 to TRBJ1-1, with TRBD1 matching over 7 bases. CDR1 and CDR2 (germline): LGHDT, YNNKEL (reference sequence). The CDR3 sequence is 14 residues long. The junction had 4 bases not matched to a gene; V was cut back by 5 bases and J by 1 base. CDR3 residues: CASSYGQANTEAFF. The CDR3 coding sequence is TGTGCCAGCAGCTACGGACAGGCGAACACTGAAGCTTTCTTT.

This clonotype turned up a few times. The chain joins TRBV7-2 to TRBJ2-5, with TRBD2 as a possible D gene (6 bases). From germline, CDR1 is SGHTA and CDR2 FQGNSA. This CDR3 is 15 amino acids long. V lost 1 base, J lost 3 bases, and 12 bases lay in between. The CDR3 loop is CASSLGVGGKETQYF. The CDR3 coding sequence is TGTGCCAGCAGCTTAGGGGTTGGCGGGAAAGAGACCCAGTACTTC.

This clonotype was detected many times. The rearrangement uses TRBV5-1 and TRBJ1-6, with D possibly TRBD1 on 6 matching bases. Trimming shortened V by 0 bases and J by 7 bases, and 14 bases separated the two germline ends. The CDR3 runs 16 residues. The germline CDR1 and CDR2 sequences are SGHRS and YFSETQ. CDR3 amino acids: CASSLAPSQGNSPLHF. The DNA of the CDR3 is TGCGCCAGCAGCTTGGCCCCCAGTCAGGGGAATTCACCCCTCCACTTT.

The chain has TRBV5-1 and TRBJ2-5, with a weak D call TRBD2 (5 bases). The germline V gene has CDR1 SGHRS and CDR2 YFSETQ. The V end was cut by 0 bases, the J end by 5 bases, with 20 bases between. The CDR3 is 17 amino acids. In DNA, the CDR3 is TGCGCCAGCAGCTTGGCCCGTTACCGGGGTGAGGGCGAGACCCAGTACTTC. Protein sequence: CASSLARYRGEGETQYF.

Comment on this clonotype: Since a much larger clone is just one base distant, this may be a read error. The chain uses TRBV13 and TRBJ2-7, with 7 bases aligning to TRBD1. V shed 5 bases, J shed 6 bases, and the junction held 4 bases outside the gene matches. CDR1 is PRHDT, CDR2 FYEKMQ, per germline (reference sequence). This CDR3 has 12 amino acids. The CDR3 coding sequence is TGTGCCAGCAGCAAACAGGGGTTCGAGCAGTACTTC. It codes for CASSKQGFEQYF.

This clonotype showed up just a few times. The chain links TRBV29-1 to TRBJ1-1, with 8 bases fitting TRBD1. This CDR3 region has 15 residues. In germline, CDR1 is SQVTM, CDR2 ANQGSEA. J gave up 5 bases and V 6 bases, and 14 bases lay outside the gene matches. In nucleotides, the CDR3 is TGCAGCGTGAGGAAACATACAGGGGGGAGGACTGAAGCTTTCTTT. It yields the protein CSVRKHTGGRTEAFF.

CDR3 bases: TGTGCCAGCACCCCTCTGGCTAGCGGGAAACCCTACACCGGGGAGCTGTTTTTT. This translates into CASTPLASGKPYTGELFF. This sequence joins TRBV6-2 or TRBV6-3 and TRBJ2-2; TRBD2 matches 9 bases. The CDR3 is 18 amino acids. Per the germline V gene, CDR1 is MNHEY and CDR2 is SVGEGT. Unmatched junction bases numbered 15, after V lost 7 bases and J lost 3 bases.

This clonotype was seen a few times. The rearrangement links TRBV6-2 or TRBV6-3 to TRBJ2-7; D possibly uses TRBD1 or TRBD2 (7 bases each). The length of the CDR3 is 14 residues. Germline CDR1 is MNHEY and CDR2 is SVGEGT. V lost 6 bases and J lost 0, with 12 bases in between. The CDR3 reads CASRAGQNSYEQYF. The DNA for the CDR3 is TGTGCCAGCAGAGCGGGACAGAACTCCTACGAGCAGTACTTC.